This T cell receptor (beta chain) appears in the sequencing data of a study of PD-1 blockade in classical Hodgkin lymphoma. Overall study results and limits: Complete responders entered with baseline diversity on par with newly diagnosed patients, the results showed. Healthy donors were reported to have higher baseline TCR diversity than newly diagnosed patients. CD4+ but not CD8+ TCR diversity rose significantly by C4D1.

The CDR3 extends over 13 amino acids. Per the germline V gene, CDR1 is SGDLS and CDR2 is YYNGEE. V was clipped by 0 bases and J by 3 bases, with 7 bases between them. Comments on this clone: Its antigen remains unknown.

Exposure to brentuximab vedotin varied, and each patient had relapsed following autologous stem cell transplantation. Complete response, partial response or progressive disease made up the best responses. Here immunoSEQ multiplex PCR was the method, and the copy in TCRdb shows in-frame clones only, minus some. In the table there are tens of thousands of clones, 75% to 90% of which are singletons. The chain is built from TRBV9 and TRBJ2-7; D is possibly TRBD2 (5 bases). Source: peripheral blood mononuclear cells (PBMCs), taken at baseline. This TCR derives from a human donor with classical Hodgkin lymphoma. The CDR3 DNA sequence: TGTGCCAGCAGCGTAGATGGGAGCTACGAGCAGTACTTC. Protein product: CASSVDGSYEQYF.